The 5 T cell receptor beta chains presented below share a single source sample, sequenced in a study of blood T cell repertoires in COVID-19 (dated by TCRdb to 2018 to 2021). The library was built by means of the immunoSEQ multiplex PCR assay. TCRdb limited this immuneACCESS table to in-frame rearrangements with V and J called. A share of clones is missing; checked studies link under half to unresolved V genes, and the rest is unexplained. Recorded for this sample are tens of thousands of clones; roughly 87% of them occurred a single time. Approximately 6.4% of the sample comes from the top ten. Material for sequencing was peripheral blood. These TCRs come from a woman aged 45-60 years with acute or convalescent COVID-19.

The chain uses TRBV19 and TRBJ2-2; maybe TRBD2 (6 bases). Trimming left V 1 base short and J 7 bases short, with 22 bases between. Germline-derived CDR1 and CDR2 are LNHDA and SQIVND (reference sequence). This CDR3 comprises 18 residues. CDR3 in DNA: TGTGCCAGTAGTATAGTTCCTCATCTAAGCGCTAGCGTCGGGGAGCTGTTTTTT. Residues: CASSIVPHLSASVGELFF.

The chain carries TRBV29-1 and TRBJ1-2; 8 bases match TRBD1. CDR1 SQVTM and CDR2 ANQGSEA come from the germline V gene. This CDR3 region has 14 residues. V gave up 6 bases and J gave up 4 bases; unmatched junction bases: 10. The CDR3 sequence: CSVTHGQGVYGYTF. CDR3 in DNA: TGCAGCGTGACTCATGGACAGGGTGTCTATGGCTACACCTTC.

V and J are TRBV4-2 and TRBJ1-2; D is undetermined. Trimming removed 4 bases at V and 0 bases at J, with 6 bases between. The CDR3 is made up of 13 amino acids. In germline, CDR1 is LGHNA, CDR2 YNFKEQ. The CDR3 is CASSRRSNYGYTF. In DNA, the CDR3 is TGTGCCAGCAGCCGGAGGTCTAACTATGGCTACACCTTC.

The chain employs TRBV6-2 or TRBV6-3 and TRBJ2-7, with 9 bases matching TRBD1. CDR1 and CDR2 (germline): MNHEY, SVGEGT. The CDR3 has 15 residues. V lost 5 bases and J lost 7; bases outside the gene matches: 12. The DNA of the CDR3 is TGTGCCAGCAGTGATTGGACAGGGGCAGTGGGGGAGCAGTACTTC. This gives the protein CASSDWTGAVGEQYF.

This chain uses TRBV6-5 with TRBJ1-2, with D maybe TRBD1 (6 bases). The germline V and J ends were trimmed by 6 bases and 4 bases, with 12 bases remaining between them. CDR1 and CDR2 from the germline V gene are MNHEY and SVGAGI. The CDR3 is 13 residues long. This CDR3 reads CASRGQSSYGYTF. The DNA for the CDR3 is TGTGCCAGCAGAGGACAGTCATCCTATGGCTACACCTTC.